The rows below give T cell receptor beta chains drawn from one sample of a study of CD8 T cells in ankylosing spondylitis. TCRdb independently ran MiXCR on the 5' RACE reads; one entry per CDR3 protein. The data show 350,000 to 550,000 distinct CDR3 sequences, roughly 25% seen once. Sequencing used blood, either unsorted or a sorted T cell fraction (not recorded which). The receptors shown here come from a male donor with ankylosing spondylitis. Both conserved end residues are part of each CDR3. D genes are given only for firm matches. Only part of the rows carry a size: once, few, many, or a class if the clone is expanded.

j_call clone_size v_call d_call cdr3_aa cdr3_nt
TRBJ2-4 - TRBV11-2 TRBD2 CASSLRGSGAKNIQYF TGTGCCAGCAGCCTACGCGGGAGTGGGGCCAAAAACATTCAGTACTTC
TRBJ2-3 few TRBV27 TRBD2 CASSRTSGSYPDTQYF TGTGCCAGCAGCCGGACTAGCGGGAGTTACCCAGATACGCAGTATTTT
TRBJ2-1 - TRBV11-3 - CASSLVRGSFSNEQFF TGTGCCAGCAGCTTAGTAAGGGGGAGTTTCTCTAATGAGCAGTTCTTC
TRBJ1-5 few TRBV27 TRBD1 CASQKQGLNQPQHF TGTGCCAGCCAAAAACAGGGGCTTAATCAGCCCCAGCATTTT
TRBJ2-3 - TRBV20-1 - CSARDSPGVGTDTQYF TGCAGTGCTAGAGATTCACCGGGAGTGGGTACAGATACGCAGTATTTT
TRBJ2-1 few TRBV5-1 TRBD2 CASSHGRDEQFF TGCGCCAGCAGCCACGGGAGGGATGAGCAGTTCTTC
TRBJ1-4 - TRBV15 - CATTGEKLFF TGTGCCACCACGGGAGAAAAACTGTTTTTT
TRBJ1-1 - TRBV3-1 TRBD1 CASSQNRGPMNTEAFF TGTGCCAGCAGCCAAAACAGGGGGCCCATGAACACTGAAGCTTTCTTT
TRBJ1-3 few TRBV11-2 - CASSLRRGVLSGNTIYF TGTGCCAGCAGCCTACGAAGGGGGGTCCTCTCTGGAAACACCATATATTTT
TRBJ2-7 few TRBV20-1 - CSAWTLSYEQYF TGCAGTGCTTGGACTCTATCCTACGAGCAGTACTTC
TRBJ1-1 - TRBV29-1 TRBD1 CSVGGSGQVGYTEAFF TGCAGCGTTGGAGGATCCGGACAGGTCGGTTACACTGAAGCTTTCTTT
TRBJ1-1 - TRBV10-1 - CASSESAGTEAFF TGCGCCAGCAGTGAGTCAGCGGGGACTGAAGCTTTCTTT
TRBJ2-5 - TRBV2 - CASQGVIGETQYF TGTGCCAGCCAAGGGGTCATCGGAGAGACCCAGTACTTC
TRBJ1-1 few TRBV7-2 - CASSLLTLVNTEAFF TGTGCCAGCAGCTTGTTGACGTTGGTGAACACTGAAGCTTTCTTT
TRBJ1-2 - TRBV10-3 - CAISSVKGGESYGYTF TGTGCCATCAGTTCTGTGAAGGGGGGTGAGAGCTATGGCTACACCTTC
TRBJ2-3 - TRBV29-1 - CSVEGGANLSGDTQYF TGCAGCGTTGAAGGTGGGGCGAACCTCTCAGGAGATACGCAGTATTTT
TRBJ2-5 - TRBV5-1 - CASSGRDSQTQYF TGCGCCAGCAGCGGACGGGACTCCCAGACCCAGTACTTC
TRBJ1-5 - TRBV19 TRBD1 CASSIATGNNQPQHF TGTGCCAGTAGTATCGCGACAGGGAACAATCAGCCCCAGCATTTT
TRBJ2-6 - TRBV20-1 TRBD1 CSAPDRAGANVLTF TGCAGTGCCCCAGACAGGGCTGGGGCCAACGTCCTGACTTTC
TRBJ2-1 many TRBV12-3/TRBV12-4 TRBD2 CASSSRGSTDNEQFF TGTGCCAGCAGTTCCCGCGGGAGCACCGACAATGAGCAGTTCTTC
TRBJ1-1 few TRBV6-2/TRBV6-3 - CASSYSRQGNTEAFF TGTGCCAGCAGTTACTCAAGGCAGGGGAACACTGAAGCCTTCTTT
TRBJ2-6 few TRBV5-1 - CASSLVSGDGANVLTF TGCGCCAGCAGCTTGGTTTCAGGGGATGGGGCCAACGTCCTGACTTTC
TRBJ1-5 few TRBV20-1 - CSATPGVNQPQHF TGCAGTGCTACGCCGGGGGTAAATCAGCCCCAGCATTTT
TRBJ1-4 - TRBV9 - CASSPGQRSEKLFF TGTGCCAGCAGCCCGGGACAACGGAGTGAAAAACTGTTTTTT
TRBJ1-5 - TRBV12-3/TRBV12-4 - CASSPPVAHQPQHF TGTGCCAGCAGTCCCCCGGTGGCCCATCAGCCCCAGCATTTT
TRBJ2-1 - TRBV15 - CATSRIGISNNEQFF TGTGCCACCAGCAGGATAGGGATTAGTAACAATGAGCAGTTCTTC